Described below is a single TCR beta chain sequence and its context. The data belong to a study of blood T cell repertoires in COVID-19. Study overall: In each case, the material was cDNA or gDNA derived from T cells, B-cell-depleted T cells, or PBMCs.

Participants spanned ages about 18 to 90 years and resided in some 22 US areas. TCRdb keeps only in-frame clones here, not all; method: immunoSEQ multiplex PCR. The sample lists 150,000 or so clones, around 83% occurring once. Sequenced: PBMCs or T cells enriched from blood (not recorded which). The clonotype originates from a woman between 45 and 60 years old who had been exposed to COVID-19.

The CDR3 nucleotides read TGTGCCAGCAAGCAGATCCCTACTAGCGGGGGGGTGGACGAGCAGTACTTC. Its translation is CASKQIPTSGGVDEQYF. The rearrangement joins TRBV2 to TRBJ2-7; TRBD2 matches at 13 bases. Trimming removed 7 bases from V and 5 bases from J; junction bases left unmatched: 14. The CDR3 length is 17 residues. Germline V gives CDR1 SNHLY, CDR2 FYNNEI.